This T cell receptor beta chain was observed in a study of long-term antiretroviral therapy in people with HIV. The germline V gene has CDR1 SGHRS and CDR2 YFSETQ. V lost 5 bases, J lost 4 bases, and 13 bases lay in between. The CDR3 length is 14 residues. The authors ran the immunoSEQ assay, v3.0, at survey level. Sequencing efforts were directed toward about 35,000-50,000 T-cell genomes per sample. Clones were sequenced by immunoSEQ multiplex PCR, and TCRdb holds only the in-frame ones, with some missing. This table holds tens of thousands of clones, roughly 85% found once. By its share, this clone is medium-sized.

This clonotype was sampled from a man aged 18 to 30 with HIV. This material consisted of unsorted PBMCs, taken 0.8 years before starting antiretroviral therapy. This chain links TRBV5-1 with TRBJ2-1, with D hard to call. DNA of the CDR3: TGCGCCAGCAGTGGGTCGGTTCTATACAATGAGCAGTTCTTC. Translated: CASSGSVLYNEQFF.